The 30 T cell receptor beta chains reported below all come from one sample, sequenced in a study of cytotoxic CD8 clonotypes in ibrutinib-treated CLL. TCRdb's copy holds only in-frame clones and misses some; the assay was immunoSEQ multiplex PCR. The sample contains approximately 300,000 clones, about 77% of which appear only once. The sample was PBMCs, taken before ibrutinib treatment. All receptors come from a human donor with chronic lymphocytic leukemia.

The chain joins TRBV20-1 to TRBJ1-2; D is uncertain. The CDR3 is 9 amino acids. The germline gives CDR1 DFQATT, CDR2 SNEGSKA (reference sequence). Trimming stripped 7 bases from V and 8 bases from J, with 8 bases between. The CDR3, as DNA: TGCAGTGGGGGTGGCGGCTACACCTTC. It is translated as CSGGGGYTF.

V is TRBV4-3 and J is TRBJ2-1; the match to TRBD2 covers 15 bases. Germline trimming cut 0 bases from V and 9 bases from J; bases unmatched to any gene: 3. This CDR3 spans 16 amino acids. CDR1 is LGHNA, CDR2 YSLEER, per germline. Written as DNA, the CDR3 is TGCGCCAGCAGCCAAGATCAGGGACTAGCGGGAGGTGAGCAGTTCTTC. Protein: CASSQDQGLAGGEQFF.

The chain joins TRBV4-3 to TRBJ2-3; 8 positions agree with TRBD1. CDR3 size: 14 residues. Trimming at V came to 2 bases and at J to 3 bases, leaving 1 base not matched to a gene. Germline V lookup: CDR1 LGHNA, CDR2 YSLEER. The CDR3 DNA reads TGCGCCAGCAGCCAACAGGGGGCAACAGATACGCAGTATTTT. This translates into CASSQQGATDTQYF.

The chain's CDR3 is CSVEANEKLFF. The CDR3 DNA sequence: TGCAGCGTTGAGGCAAATGAAAAACTGTTTTTT. V gene TRBV29-1 combines with J gene TRBJ1-4; D is undetermined. CDR3 length: 11 residues. CDR1 and CDR2 (germline): SQVTM, ANQGSEA. V shed 3 bases and J shed 5 bases, with 4 bases lying between them.

The chain uses TRBV25-1 and TRBJ1-2; D is possibly TRBD1 (6 bases). V was trimmed by 7 bases and J by 6 bases, leaving 15 bases between them. Per the germline V gene, CDR1 is MGHDK and CDR2 is SYGVNS. This CDR3 contains 13 residues. CDR3 region: CASNGDRRDGYTF. The DNA of the CDR3 is TGTGCCAGCAACGGAGACAGGCGTGATGGCTACACCTTC.

The rearrangement uses TRBV28 and TRBJ2-7; TRBD1 is a possible D gene (7 bases). The CDR3 sequence is 14 residues long. Trimming pared 10 bases from V and 1 base from J, leaving 17 bases between. Looked up from germline, CDR1 is MDHEN and CDR2 is SYDVKM. In nucleotides, the CDR3 is TGTGCCATCCGACTAGGACAGGAGTCCTACGAGCAGTACTTC. Translated, it gives CAIRLGQESYEQYF.

The genes are TRBV7-9 and TRBJ2-1, with 7 bases that match TRBD1. The CDR3 spans 14 residues. The germline CDR1 and CDR2 sequences are SEHNR and FQNEAQ (reference sequence). The V segment lost 5 bases and the J segment 8 bases; nucleotides outside the gene matches: 9. The DNA for the CDR3 is TGTGCCAGCAGCGAGCAGGGGGTCGGGGATGAGCAGTTCTTC. It is translated as CASSEQGVGDEQFF.

The genes are TRBV7-8 and TRBJ2-1; no definite D call. V lost 1 base, J lost 6 bases, and 22 bases lay in between. From germline, CDR1 is SGHVS and CDR2 FQNEAQ. The CDR3 spans 18 residues. As DNA, the CDR3 is TGTGCCAGCAGCTTAGTTCGGCTGGTCTCAGTTTCATTCAATGAGCAGTTCTTC. Translated: CASSLVRLVSVSFNEQFF.

V usage is TRBV19 and J usage is TRBJ2-1, with a weak D call TRBD2 (6 bases). CDR1 is LNHDA, CDR2 SQIVND, per germline (reference sequence). The CDR3 runs 18 residues. Trimming stripped 3 bases from V and 0 bases from J, with 18 bases between. CDR3 sequence reads: CASSIGSTGRSSYNEQFF. The DNA for the CDR3 is TGTGCCAGTAGTATTGGGTCTACTGGGAGGAGCTCCTACAATGAGCAGTTCTTC.

The rearrangement links TRBV14 to TRBJ1-3; D remains ambiguous. The germline CDR1 and CDR2 sequences are SGHDN and FVKESK. Trimming left V 0 bases short and J 5 bases short, with 11 bases between. The CDR3 runs 15 residues. The CDR3 here is CASSQDQARRNTIYF. The CDR3 DNA reads TGTGCCAGCAGCCAAGATCAGGCAAGAAGAAACACCATATATTTT.

The chain recombines TRBV7-9 with TRBJ2-1; D is unresolved. CDR1 is SEHNR, CDR2 FQNEAQ, per germline (reference sequence). V lost 6 bases, J lost 1 base, and 19 bases lay in between. The CDR3 runs to 17 residues. CDR3 bases: TGTGCCAGCAGTTTCCTTTCCTATCCCATTTCCTACAATGAGCAGTTCTTC. As protein: CASSFLSYPISYNEQFF.

J is TRBJ2-3 and V is TRBV29-1; 12 nucleotides line up with TRBD1. Unmatched junction bases numbered 7, after V lost 3 bases and J lost 6 bases. The CDR3 totals 15 residues. Germline assignment: CDR1 SQVTM and CDR2 ANQGSEA. In DNA, the CDR3 is TGCAGCGTTGATGGGGACAGGGGGCGAGCGGATACGCAGTATTTT. It yields the protein CSVDGDRGRADTQYF.

V is TRBV30 and J is TRBJ2-1; possibly TRBD1 or TRBD2 for D (6 bases each). V was trimmed by 0 bases and J by 3 bases, leaving 12 bases between them. The CDR3 is made up of 15 amino acids. Germline values: CDR1 GTSNPN, CDR2 SVGIG (reference sequence). The CDR3 is CAWSVLGGGYNEQFF. DNA for the CDR3: TGTGCCTGGAGTGTACTAGGGGGAGGCTACAATGAGCAGTTCTTC.

This sequence joins TRBV27 and TRBJ2-1; D call uncertain. Trimming stripped 0 bases from V and 0 bases from J, with 6 bases between. The germline V gene encodes CDR1 MNHEY and CDR2 SMNVEV (reference sequence). The CDR3 covers 15 residues. CDR3 nucleotide sequence: TGTGCCAGCAGTTTATCCCCCTACTCCTACAATGAGCAGTTCTTC. As protein: CASSLSPYSYNEQFF.

The J gene is TRBJ2-5, the V gene TRBV11-2; the match to TRBD2 covers 7 bases. Per germline, CDR1 SGHAT and CDR2 FQNNGV. This CDR3 spans 16 amino acids. V gave up 5 bases and J gave up 5 bases; unmatched junction bases: 14. In DNA form, the CDR3 reads TGTGCCAGCAGCCCAGGGAGGGTTGGAGTTCGGGAGACCCAGTACTTC. Amino acids: CASSPGRVGVRETQYF.

The chain couples TRBV15 to TRBJ1-1, with TRBD1 identical over 7 bases. Trimming cost V 4 bases and J 0 bases; bases outside gene matches: 5. This CDR3 comprises 15 residues. Per the germline V gene, CDR1 is LNHNV and CDR2 is YYDKDF (reference sequence). The CDR3 sequence is CATSKGQLMNTEAFF. The CDR3, as DNA: TGTGCCACCAGCAAGGGACAGCTCATGAACACTGAAGCTTTCTTT.

V gene TRBV7-3 combines with J gene TRBJ2-6; D remains ambiguous. The CDR3 covers 14 residues. The V gene lost 4 bases and the J gene lost 1 base, with 5 bases spanning the gap. The V gene's germline CDR1 is SGHTA and CDR2 FQGTGA. The CDR3 DNA reads as TGTGCCAGCAGCTCCACATCTGGGGCCAACGTCCTGACTTTC. It encodes CASSSTSGANVLTF.

The chain employs TRBV4-3 and TRBJ1-1; 7 bases are shared with TRBD1. Germline loops: CDR1 LGHNA, CDR2 YSLEER. This CDR3 spans 14 amino acids. J gave up 4 bases and V 2 bases, and 4 bases lay outside the gene matches. The CDR3 bases are TGCGCCAGCAGCCAAACACAGGGGAGCACTGAAGCTTTCTTT. Translating it yields CASSQTQGSTEAFF.

This clone has only a few counts. The gene calls are TRBV6-5 and TRBJ1-2; 7 bases are a match to TRBD1. Germline loops: CDR1 MNHEY, CDR2 SVGAGI. The CDR3 totals 16 residues. Unmatched junction bases numbered 8, after V lost 0 bases and J lost 4 bases. CDR3 amino acids: CASSYSRSGTVYGYTF. Written as DNA, the CDR3 is TGTGCCAGCAGTTACTCGCGCTCCGGGACAGTCTATGGCTACACCTTC.

The V gene is TRBV4-2, the J gene TRBJ1-2; TRBD1 matches 8 bases. With 3 bases clipped from V and 2 bases from J, the junction kept 5 bases outside the gene matches. Germline CDR1 LGHNA, CDR2 YNFKEQ. The CDR3 is 15 residues long. In nucleotides, the CDR3 is TGTGCCAGCAGCCATTTCCGACAGGGGAACTATGGCTACACCTTC. This gives the protein CASSHFRQGNYGYTF.

The V call is TRBV27, the J call TRBJ2-1; perhaps TRBD1 as D (5 bases). The V end lost 2 bases, the J end lost 4 bases, and 9 bases lay between the germline ends. CDR3 length: 14 residues. CDR1 and CDR2 (germline): MNHEY, SMNVEV (reference sequence). This CDR3 is CASSLRGSYNEQFF. The CDR3, as DNA: TGTGCCAGCAGTTTAAGGGGCTCTTACAATGAGCAGTTCTTC.

The chain carries TRBV10-1 and TRBJ2-5, with no clear D. CDR1 and CDR2 (germline): WNHNN, SYGVQD (reference sequence). Trimming cost V 2 bases and J 5 bases, with 9 bases left between them. CDR3 length equals 13 residues. CDR3 sequence: CASSEGPVETQYF. In DNA, the CDR3 is TGCGCCAGCAGTGAGGGCCCAGTCGAGACCCAGTACTTC.

The genes are TRBV10-3 and TRBJ2-3; 8 bases map to TRBD2. The CDR3 loop spans 17 amino acids. The V gene end was trimmed by 0 bases and the J gene end by 4 bases; junction bases not matched to a gene: 9. Germline assignment: CDR1 ENHRY and CDR2 SYGVKD. CDR3 bases: TGTGCCATCAGTGAGTCGACGTATGCGGGAGGCGCAGATACGCAGTATTTT. It yields the protein CAISESTYAGGADTQYF.

The rearrangement links TRBV7-3 to TRBJ1-5; D is possibly TRBD1 (6 bases). V lost 2 bases, J lost 11 bases, and 13 bases lay in between. The CDR3 is made up of 13 amino acids. Germline loops: CDR1 SGHTA, CDR2 FQGTGA. The CDR3 here is CASSLGQGYSQHF. The CDR3 DNA is TGTGCCAGCAGCTTAGGCCAGGGGTATTCCCAGCATTTT.

The V and J genes are TRBV4-1 and TRBJ2-2; D ambiguous. Germline assignment: CDR1 MGHRA and CDR2 YSYEKL. The CDR3 spans 13 residues. Trimming removed 0 bases at V and 8 bases at J, with 7 bases between. The CDR3: CASSQEFQGELFF. In nucleotides, the CDR3 is TGCGCCAGCAGCCAAGAATTTCAAGGGGAGCTGTTTTTT.

The rearrangement joins TRBV13 to TRBJ1-2, with 9 bases aligning to TRBD1. The germline V gene has CDR1 PRHDT and CDR2 FYEKMQ (reference sequence). V was clipped by 0 bases and J by 3 bases; unmatched bases: 5. CDR3 length: 16 amino acids. The CDR3 spells CASSLGWTGVDYGYTF. The DNA for the CDR3 is TGTGCCAGCAGCTTAGGTTGGACAGGGGTGGACTATGGCTACACCTTC.

The V gene is TRBV7-2, the J gene TRBJ2-3, with unresolved D. Germline-derived CDR1 and CDR2 are SGHTA and FQGNSA. V shed 5 bases and J shed 6 bases, with 9 bases lying between them. The CDR3 contains 12 residues. CDR3 sequence (DNA): TGTGCCAGCAGCCTAGGGCCGGATACGCAGTATTTT. Amino acids: CASSLGPDTQYF.

This clone was observed once. The CDR3 bases are TGTGCCAGCAGCCCGCTAGCGGGAGGTCTCTACGAGCAGTACTTC. This sequence encodes CASSPLAGGLYEQYF. The rearrangement uses TRBV7-8 and TRBJ2-7; the match to TRBD2 covers 11 bases. Germline V CDR1 and CDR2: SGHVS, FQNEAQ. V dropped 5 bases and J dropped 3; count of bases not matched to a gene: 6. The CDR3 has 15 residues. The variable domain in full, completed from reference TRBV7-8 and TRBJ2-7, reads GAGVSQSPRYKVAKRGQDVALRCDPISGHVSLFWYQQALGQGPEFLTYFQNEAQLDKSGLPSDRFFAERPEGSVSTLKIQRTQQEDSAVYLCASSPLAGGLYEQYFGPGTRLTVT.

This clone came up once. The chain couples TRBV11-2 to TRBJ1-1; D is ambiguous. V was pared by 3 bases and J by 2 bases, with 10 bases between. The CDR3 spans 14 residues. Germline-derived CDR1 and CDR2 are SGHAT and FQNNGV. As DNA, the CDR3 is TGTGCCAGCAGCTTTGAAAGAACCAACACTGAAGCTTTCTTT. As protein: CASSFERTNTEAFF.

This chain uses TRBV9 with TRBJ2-3; 11 nucleotides align to TRBD2. V gave up 4 bases and J gave up 0 bases; unmatched junction bases: 1. Germline V gene data show CDR1 as SGDLS and CDR2 as YYNGEE. This CDR3 has 15 amino acids. CDR3 coding DNA: TGTGCCAGCAGCCGGACTAGCGGGAGCACAGATACGCAGTATTTT. Translated: CASSRTSGSTDTQYF.